In its sample, the clone carrying this TCR beta chain was seen a few times. What it binds is unknown. This sample was included in a study of T cells after yellow fever vaccination. The CDR3 length is 17 residues. Germline V gene sequence: CDR1 MNHEY, CDR2 SVGEGT. V lost 3 bases and J lost 2, with 18 bases in between. Study conclusions and caveats: It was a small share of clonotypes that appeared in both CD4 and CD8 compartments.

A process of 5'RACE template switching, which added a universal primer site and UMIs, was used to make TCR cDNA. Each CDR3 protein is one row after TCRdb ran MiXCR on the 5' RACE reads. The sample carries hundreds of thousands of distinct CDR3 sequences, 3.6% recorded once. The chain uses TRBV6-2 or TRBV6-3 and TRBJ2-3; D is uncertain. Sequenced material: PBMCs, taken on the day of the yellow fever booster vaccination. The TCR sequence derives from a man in his late teens or twenties who received the YFV17D yellow fever vaccine. As DNA, the CDR3 is TGTGCCAGCAGTTATAGCCCCGGGCGCCTCCACACAGATACGCAGTATTTT. It is translated as CASSYSPGRLHTDTQYF.